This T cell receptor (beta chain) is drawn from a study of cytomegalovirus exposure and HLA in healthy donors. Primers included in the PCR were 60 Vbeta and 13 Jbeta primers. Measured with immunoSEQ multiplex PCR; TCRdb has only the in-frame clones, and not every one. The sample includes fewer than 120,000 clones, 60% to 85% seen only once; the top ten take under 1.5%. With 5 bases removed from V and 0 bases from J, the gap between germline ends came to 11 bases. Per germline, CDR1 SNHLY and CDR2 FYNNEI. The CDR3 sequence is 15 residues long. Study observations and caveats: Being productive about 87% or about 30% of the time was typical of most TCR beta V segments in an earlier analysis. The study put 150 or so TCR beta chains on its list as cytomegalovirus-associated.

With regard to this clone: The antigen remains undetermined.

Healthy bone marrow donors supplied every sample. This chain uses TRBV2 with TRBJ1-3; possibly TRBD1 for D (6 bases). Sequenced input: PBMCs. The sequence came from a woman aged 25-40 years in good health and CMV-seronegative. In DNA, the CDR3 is TGTGCCAGCAGTATAACAGGGCCCTCTGGAAACACCATATATTTT. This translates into CASSITGPSGNTIYF.